This is a list of T cell receptor beta chains from one sample in a study of cytomegalovirus exposure and HLA in healthy donors. Using immunoSEQ multiplex PCR, the repertoire was profiled, and TCRdb retains in-frame clones only, with some absent. Of fewer than 95,000 clones listed, around 85% are singletons. Sequenced material: PBMCs. These receptors all come from a man in his forties or fifties in good health and CMV-seropositive. CDR3s include the opening cysteine and the closing phenylalanine or tryptophan. A D gene is named only where the DNA matches it firmly. Size values are once, few and many counts, or a class for expanded clones, and some rows have none.

len	d_gene	v_gene	abundance	j_gene	CDR3aa	CDR3nt
14	TRBD1	TRBV7-2	NA	TRBJ1-5	CASSADRARQPQHF	TGTGCCAGCAGCGCAGACAGGGCCCGCCAGCCCCAGCATTTT
14	NA	TRBV25-1	NA	TRBJ2-7	CASSPGRLPYEQYF	TGTGCCAGCAGTCCTGGCCGCCTTCCCTACGAGCAGTACTTC
15	TRBD1	TRBV4-2	NA	TRBJ1-2	CASNPGQAFNYGYTF	TGTGCCAGCAATCCGGGACAGGCGTTTAACTATGGCTACACCTTC
12	TRBD1	TRBV30	NA	TRBJ1-1	CALHRGNTEAFF	TGTGCCTTGCACAGGGGGAACACTGAAGCTTTCTTT
13	NA	TRBV30	NA	TRBJ1-6	CAWGQLYNSPLHF	TGTGCCTGGGGACAGCTCTATAATTCACCCCTCCACTTT
17	TRBD2	TRBV14	NA	TRBJ2-1	CASSHPGTSGRADEQFF	TGTGCCAGCAGCCACCCCGGGACTAGCGGGAGGGCCGATGAGCAGTTCTTC
17	TRBD2	TRBV5-1	NA	TRBJ2-1	CASSLEILVSGRNGKFF	TGCGCCAGCAGCTTGGAGATACTGGTTAGCGGGAGGAATGGTAAGTTCTTC
16	NA	TRBV19	NA	TRBJ2-3	CASSIIGAGASDTQYF	TGTGCCAGTAGTATAATCGGGGCAGGGGCTTCAGATACGCAGTATTTT
11	NA	TRBV28	NA	TRBJ2-5	CASSTLETQYF	TGTGCCAGCAGTACTTTAGAGACCCAGTACTTC
12	NA	TRBV6-1	few	TRBJ2-2	CASSVVLGELFF	TGTGCCAGCAGTGTTGTCCTCGGGGAGCTGTTTTTT
13	NA	TRBV7-2	NA	TRBJ2-3	CASKGWSTDTQYF	TGTGCCAGCAAGGGGTGGAGCACAGATACGCAGTATTTT
15	NA	TRBV19	NA	TRBJ1-1	CASRTFKLGDTEAFF	TGTGCCAGTAGAACATTTAAGCTCGGGGACACTGAAGCTTTCTTT
15	TRBD1	TRBV19	NA	TRBJ2-3	CASSPYRGVEDTQYF	TGTGCCAGTAGTCCGTACAGGGGAGTTGAAGATACGCAGTATTTT
14	TRBD2	TRBV11-2	NA	TRBJ2-7	CASSFPGGPGEQYF	TGTGCCAGCAGCTTCCCGGGAGGGCCCGGCGAGCAGTACTTC
13	TRBD1	TRBV18	NA	TRBJ1-6	CASSTGGFSPLHF	TGTGCCAGCTCAACAGGGGGCTTTTCACCCCTCCACTTT
13	TRBD1	TRBV19	NA	TRBJ2-3	CASGQVGTDTQYF	TGTGCCAGCGGACAGGTGGGAACAGATACGCAGTATTTT
15	TRBD2	TRBV7-8	NA	TRBJ2-5	CASSGGGISLETQYF	TGTGCCAGCAGCGGGGGGGGGATTAGCCTTGAGACCCAGTACTTC
14	NA	TRBV4-2	NA	TRBJ2-3	CASSLRGYTDTQYF	TGTGCCAGCAGCTTAAGAGGATACACAGATACGCAGTATTTT
18	TRBD1	TRBV18	NA	TRBJ1-1	CASSRRQGPSVGNAEAFF	TGTGCCAGCTCACGCCGACAGGGGCCCTCGGTCGGGAACGCTGAAGCTTTCTTT
13	TRBD1	TRBV6-5	NA	TRBJ1-5	CASSSTGDQPQHF	TGTGCCAGCAGCAGCACAGGGGATCAGCCCCAGCATTTT
16	NA	TRBV6-5	NA	TRBJ2-7	CASSYFFPAKGSEQYF	TGTGCCAGCAGTTATTTTTTCCCCGCGAAAGGGAGTGAGCAGTACTTC
15	NA	TRBV5-6	few	TRBJ1-1	CASSLQALMNTEAFF	TGTGCCAGCAGCTTGCAGGCACTCATGAACACTGAAGCTTTCTTT
13	TRBD2	TRBV9	NA	TRBJ2-5	CASSGTSLETQYF	TGTGCCAGCAGCGGGACTAGCTTGGAGACCCAGTACTTC
13	NA	TRBV5-1	NA	TRBJ2-5	CASTTGYQETQYF	TGCGCCAGCACCACAGGGTACCAAGAGACCCAGTACTTC
18	NA	TRBV9	few	TRBJ2-4	CASSVESPHTGLKNIQYF	TGTGCCAGCAGCGTCGAGTCCCCTCATACAGGGTTGAAAAACATTCAGTACTTC